Listed here are 25 T cell receptor beta chains from one sample, sequenced in a study of PD-1 blockade in mismatch repair-deficient tumors. Measured with immunoSEQ multiplex PCR; TCRdb has only the in-frame clones, and not every one. Of around 39,000 clones in the sample, 80% to 85% are singletons; the top ten hold under 1.2%. The source was PBMCs, collected less than 40 weeks after starting pembrolizumab. The receptors come from an adult with mismatch repair-deficient cancer.

The genes are TRBV5-4 and TRBJ2-1; 9 positions agree with TRBD2. The CDR3 sequence is 16 residues long. Trimming cost V 0 bases and J 2 bases; bases outside gene matches: 3. Germline V CDR1 and CDR2: SGHNT, YYREEE (reference sequence). The CDR3 sequence is CASSLGLAEAYNEQFF. DNA of the CDR3: TGTGCCAGCAGCTTGGGACTAGCGGAGGCCTACAATGAGCAGTTCTTC.

The gene calls are TRBV30 and TRBJ2-5; 11 nucleotides line up with TRBD2. V lost 7 bases and J lost 0; bases outside the gene matches: 10. The CDR3 covers 16 residues. Germline CDR1 GTSNPN, CDR2 SVGIG (reference sequence). The chain's CDR3 is CAFSGRAGFYQETQYF. The CDR3 bases are TGTGCCTTTAGCGGGAGGGCCGGTTTTTACCAAGAGACCCAGTACTTC.

The chain uses TRBV7-2 and TRBJ2-3, with D unclear. The V end lost 5 bases, the J end lost 10 bases, and 19 bases lay between the germline ends. The germline gives CDR1 SGHTA, CDR2 FQGNSA. CDR3 length equals 14 residues. In DNA, the CDR3 is TGTGCCAGCAGCACGGCGGATGCCGTAGTTGCGCAGTATTTT. Protein: CASSTADAVVAQYF.

The chain employs TRBV27 and TRBJ2-3; 9 positions match TRBD1. Germline loops: CDR1 MNHEY, CDR2 SMNVEV (reference sequence). The CDR3 spans 15 residues. J was trimmed by 3 bases and V by 3 bases; bases with no gene match: 4. CDR3 coding DNA: TGTGCCAGCAGTTTCCCCGGACAGGGGACAGATACGCAGTATTTT. This codes for CASSFPGQGTDTQYF.

The chain carries TRBV5-1 and TRBJ1-4; a weak D match, TRBD1 (6 bases). Germline CDR1 SGHRS, CDR2 YFSETQ. The CDR3 extends over 15 amino acids. Between the trimmed V and J ends, which lost 2 bases and 4 bases, there was a span of 12 bases. CDR3 bases: TGCGCCAGCAGCTTCTTAGGACAGCTTAATGAAAAACTGTTTTTT. It encodes CASSFLGQLNEKLFF.

This chain joins TRBV19 and TRBJ1-1; maybe TRBD1 (5 bases). The germline V and J ends were trimmed by 6 bases and 1 base, with 9 bases remaining between them. CDR1 is LNHDA, CDR2 SQIVND, per germline (reference sequence). The CDR3 runs 13 residues. CDR3 region: CASRQTANTEAFF. As DNA, the CDR3 is TGTGCCAGTAGGCAGACAGCGAACACTGAAGCTTTCTTT.

J is TRBJ2-3 and V is TRBV10-3, with D maybe TRBD2 (7 bases). Trimming shortened V by 3 bases and J by 2 bases, and 15 bases separated the two germline ends. Germline V lookup: CDR1 ENHRY, CDR2 SYGVKD. The CDR3 is 16 residues long. In DNA form, the CDR3 reads TGTGCCATCAGTGACCTTGAGGGGGGGTACACAGATACGCAGTATTTT. It translates to CAISDLEGGYTDTQYF.

This chain joins TRBV11-2 and TRBJ1-5; D possibly corresponds to TRBD1 (5 bases). V lost 5 bases, J lost 4 bases, and 9 bases lay in between. The CDR3 contains 13 residues. In germline, CDR1 is SGHAT, CDR2 FQNNGV. The CDR3 sequence is CASSRQLNQPQHF. The CDR3, as DNA: TGTGCCAGCAGCAGACAGCTTAATCAGCCCCAGCATTTT.

The V and J genes are TRBV10-1 and TRBJ2-2; 10 nucleotides match TRBD2. The CDR3 length is 16 residues. V lost 4 bases, J lost 2 bases, and 4 bases stayed unmatched. Germline values: CDR1 WNHNN, CDR2 SYGVQD (reference sequence). CDR3 sequence: CASSVTSGKNTGELFF. The CDR3 DNA follows: TGCGCCAGCAGTGTTACTAGCGGGAAAAACACCGGGGAGCTGTTTTTT.

This clone was seen a few times. The CDR3 region has the DNA TGCGCCAGCAGCTCGGGGACAGGGAGCTCCTACGAGCAGTACTTC. This translates into CASSSGTGSSYEQYF. The V call is TRBV5-1, the J call TRBJ2-7, with 9 positions matching TRBD1. Unmatched junction bases numbered 4, after V lost 3 bases and J lost 0 bases. The CDR3 has 15 amino acids. CDR1 and CDR2 from the germline V gene are SGHRS and YFSETQ.

Within the sample, this clone is medium-sized (0.01 to 0.1%). The chain has TRBV19 and TRBJ1-1; no definite D call. The CDR3 spans 15 residues. Germline V gene sequence: CDR1 LNHDA, CDR2 SQIVND (reference sequence). Trimming shortened V by 0 bases and J by 6 bases, and 14 bases separated the two germline ends. CDR3 amino acids: CASSIESLGVSEAFF. CDR3 DNA sequence: TGTGCCAGTAGTATAGAGTCGTTGGGAGTCTCTGAAGCTTTCTTT.

This clone was counted between two and nine times. The chain combines TRBV29-1 with TRBJ2-7; the D is unclear. There are 11 residues in the CDR3. Germline V gene sequence: CDR1 SQVTM, CDR2 ANQGSEA. V was cut by 2 bases and J by 2 bases, with 4 bases left in between. In DNA, the CDR3 is TGCAGCGTTGAATCTCCCTACGAGCAGTACTTC. Translating gives CSVESPYEQYF.

The chain joins TRBV28 to TRBJ2-3; the match to TRBD2 covers 9 bases. The CDR3 runs 17 residues. CDR1 and CDR2 from the germline V gene are MDHEN and SYDVKM. The ends lost 3 bases at V and 2 bases at J; junction bases unmatched: 9. The CDR3 DNA sequence: TGTGCCAGCAGTTTTCCCACCCTAGCGGGATCCACAGATACGCAGTATTTT. Translating it yields CASSFPTLAGSTDTQYF. Full variable domain (rest looked up from reference TRBV28 and TRBJ2-3): DVKVTQSSRYLVKRTGEKVFLECVQDMDHENMFWYRQDPGLGLRLIYFSYDVKMKEKGDIPEGYSVSREKKERFSLILESASTNQTSMYLCASSFPTLAGSTDTQYFGPGTRLTVL.

J is TRBJ1-6 and V is TRBV6-6, with D possibly TRBD1 on 6 matching bases. CDR1 and CDR2 from the germline V gene are MNHNY and SVGAGI (reference sequence). The germline V and J ends were trimmed by 0 bases and 9 bases, with 9 bases remaining between them. CDR3 size: 14 residues. The DNA of the CDR3 is TGTGCCAGCAGTTACTCGGGGGCAGGTTCACCCCTCCACTTT. Translation: CASSYSGAGSPLHF.

This chain links TRBV4-2 with TRBJ2-1; TRBD2 matches 9 bases. J lost 1 base, V lost 2 bases, and 6 bases had no gene match. The CDR3 totals 17 residues. Germline V gene data show CDR1 as LGHNA and CDR2 as YNFKEQ. The DNA of the CDR3 is TGTGCCAGCAGCCAACGGGTGCGGGAGGGGTCCTACAATGAGCAGTTCTTC. Translated: CASSQRVREGSYNEQFF.

This clone has a handful of counts. This chain joins TRBV5-1 and TRBJ1-6, with 7 bases identical to TRBD1. Per germline, CDR1 SGHRS and CDR2 YFSETQ. There are 18 residues in the CDR3. V gave up 4 bases and J gave up 4 bases; unmatched junction bases: 14. CDR3 bases: TGCGCCAGCAGCCCCTATACCATACAGGGGAGATATAATTCACCCCTCCACTTT. Its protein is CASSPYTIQGRYNSPLHF.

The chain links TRBV25-1 to TRBJ2-3; TRBD1 aligns across 8 bases. This CDR3 is built from 14 residues. Unmatched junction bases numbered 6, after V lost 6 bases and J lost 4 bases. CDR1 and CDR2 (germline): MGHDK, SYGVNS. The CDR3 loop reads CASRSDRAADTQYF. CDR3 nucleotide sequence: TGTGCCAGCAGATCGGACAGGGCTGCAGATACGCAGTATTTT.

The V and J genes are TRBV4-1 and TRBJ2-7; TRBD2 might be the D (5 bases). V was clipped by 0 bases and J by 2 bases, with 8 bases between them. Germline V gene data show CDR1 as MGHRA and CDR2 as YSYEKL. The CDR3 spans 14 residues. The CDR3 sequence is CASSQETLAYEQYF. Written as DNA, the CDR3 is TGCGCCAGCAGCCAAGAAACACTAGCCTACGAGCAGTACTTC.

The chain carries TRBV6-5 and TRBJ2-5; D may be TRBD2 (6 bases). Looked up from germline, CDR1 is MNHEY and CDR2 is SVGAGI. V was trimmed by 4 bases and J by 0 bases, leaving 15 bases between them. The CDR3 is made up of 16 amino acids. The CDR3 loop reads CASSSGTPYDQETQYF. CDR3 DNA sequence: TGTGCCAGCAGTTCCGGGACTCCTTACGACCAAGAGACCCAGTACTTC.

Only one count was recorded for this clone. The chain uses TRBV6-5 and TRBJ1-5; D unresolved. The CDR3 runs to 14 residues. Germline CDR1 MNHEY, CDR2 SVGAGI. Trimming cost V 8 bases and J 4 bases, with 15 bases left between them. The CDR3 DNA reads as TGTGCCAGCGGAACCGGGTCGCCGAATCAGCCCCAGCATTTT. This encodes CASGTGSPNQPQHF.

This chain uses TRBV5-1 with TRBJ2-1; 7 nucleotides agree with TRBD2. Trimming took 4 bases from V and 0 from J; bases not matched to a gene: 10. The CDR3 has 17 residues. The germline V gene has CDR1 SGHRS and CDR2 YFSETQ. DNA for the CDR3: TGCGCCAGCAGCCGACGGGAAGCGGGGTCCTCCTACAATGAGCAGTTCTTC. It yields the protein CASSRREAGSSYNEQFF.

V gene TRBV28 combines with J gene TRBJ1-2; 7 bases agree with TRBD1. V gave up 1 base and J gave up 8 bases; unmatched junction bases: 16. CDR3 length: 17 amino acids. The germline CDR1 and CDR2 sequences are MDHEN and SYDVKM. In DNA form, the CDR3 reads TGTGCCAGCAGTTTATCCCAACGAGGGGGCGTCTCGAGGGGCTACACCTTC. Its translation: CASSLSQRGGVSRGYTF.

The V call is TRBV5-4, the J call TRBJ2-7, with 10 bases identical to TRBD2. The trim removed 0 bases at V and 4 bases at J, leaving 7 bases unmatched. Germline V gene sequence: CDR1 SGHNT, CDR2 YYREEE (reference sequence). The CDR3 has 16 residues. The CDR3 DNA is TGTGCCAGCAGCTTGGCGTCTAGCGGGAGTTTGTACGAGCAGTACTTC. It yields the protein CASSLASSGSLYEQYF.

This clone was seen just once. V is TRBV27 and J is TRBJ2-3; 14 bases line up with TRBD2. The CDR3 extends over 15 amino acids. The V gene end was trimmed by 6 bases and the J gene end by 4 bases; junction bases not matched to a gene: 3. Germline assignment: CDR1 MNHEY and CDR2 SMNVEV (reference sequence). CDR3 loop: CASSRLAGGPDTQYF. The CDR3 coding sequence is TGTGCCAGCAGCCGACTAGCGGGAGGGCCAGATACGCAGTATTTT.

This clone appeared a few times. The V and J genes are TRBV7-2 and TRBJ2-7; 7 positions match TRBD1. The CDR3 extends over 14 amino acids. CDR1 and CDR2 from the germline V gene are SGHTA and FQGNSA. V dropped 6 bases and J dropped 2; count of bases not matched to a gene: 7. The CDR3 nucleotides read TGTGCCAGCAGAGAACCGGGACAGACCTACGAGCAGTACTTC. Protein: CASREPGQTYEQYF.